The clone carrying this T cell receptor (beta chain) was seen repeatedly, ten times or more. Its antigen is currently unknown. The entry originates in a study of metastatic and nonmetastatic thyroid tumors. Via MiXCR, TCRdb re-called the PCR reads. Of under 7,000 clones in the sample, roughly 34% were seen once. Study-level findings and limits: Significantly higher TCR beta diversity was reportedly seen in malignant thyroid tumors than benign nodules, in blood and tumor.

Thyroid surgery was performed in patients who had received no treatment beforehand. The CDR3 is 14 residues long. The V and J ends lost 6 bases and 5 bases, in that order; junction bases with no gene match: 6. The V call is TRBV12-3 or TRBV12-4, the J call TRBJ2-3, with 9 bases that match TRBD2. The receptor was isolated from a female donor with papillary thyroid cancer or a benign thyroid nodule (not recorded which). Some clones in this sample may be carry-over from other donors' samples. The sample taken for sequencing was adjacent normal tissue. This CDR3 is CASRAGGPVDTQYF. The CDR3 region has the DNA TGTGCCAGCAGGGCGGGAGGGCCGGTAGATACGCAGTATTTT.